Each of the 24 T cell receptor beta chains below was sequenced from the same sample in a study of cytomegalovirus exposure and HLA in healthy donors. 60 Vbeta and 13 Jbeta primers were used in PCR. Profiling relied on immunoSEQ multiplex PCR, and the TCRdb table lists in-frame clones only, not all of them. The repertoire includes 150,000 to 200,000 clones, about 73% of them detected once, and roughly an eighth sits in the top ten. Sequenced: PBMCs. Every receptor here comes from a woman between 50 and 59 years old in good health and CMV-seropositive.

V usage is TRBV2 and J usage is TRBJ2-2; tentative D call: TRBD2 (5 bases). V gave up 4 bases and J gave up 3 bases, with 12 bases separating them. This CDR3 is 15 amino acids long. Per the germline V gene, CDR1 is SNHLY and CDR2 is FYNNEI. The CDR3 nucleotides are TGTGCCAGCAGTGGAGGGCCGCTACACACCGGGGAGCTGTTTTTT. It codes for CASSGGPLHTGELFF.

The chain is built from TRBV2 and TRBJ1-6; possibly TRBD1 for D (5 bases). V dropped 5 bases and J dropped 9 bases, with 17 bases sitting between them. Per the germline V gene, CDR1 is SNHLY and CDR2 is FYNNEI. The CDR3 length is 15 residues. The CDR3, as DNA: TGTGCCAGCAGTCTAGGACACCCAGGACGTTCACCCCTCCACTTT. It is translated as CASSLGHPGRSPLHF.

This chain joins TRBV19 and TRBJ2-2; weak D call: TRBD2 (5 bases). The V end lost 1 base, the J end lost 7 bases, and 7 bases lay between the germline ends. Germline CDR1 is LNHDA and CDR2 is SQIVND (reference sequence). The CDR3 contains 13 residues. The CDR3 DNA is TGTGCCAGTAGTATAGGTGGGAGCGGGGAGCTGTTTTTT. This sequence encodes CASSIGGSGELFF. Full variable domain (missing parts from reference TRBV19 and TRBJ2-2): DGGITQSPKYLFRKEGQNVTLSCEQNLNHDAMYWYRQDPGQGLRLIYYSQIVNDFQKGDIAEGYSVSREKKESFPLTVTSAQKNPTAFYLCASSIGGSGELFFGEGSRLTVL.

This chain connects TRBV30 to TRBJ1-5; perhaps TRBD1 as D (6 bases). The CDR3 contains 14 residues. Germline CDR1 and CDR2: GTSNPN and SVGIG (reference sequence). V lost 2 bases to trimming and J lost 5 bases, with 13 bases between them. The CDR3 is CAWSLGQIYQPQHF. For the CDR3, the DNA is TGTGCCTGGAGTCTCGGACAGATCTATCAGCCCCAGCATTTT.

This clone has a single count. The rearrangement links TRBV12-5 to TRBJ1-4; a weak D match, TRBD1 (6 bases). The germline V and J ends were trimmed by 7 bases and 5 bases, with 14 bases remaining between them. This CDR3 comprises 14 residues. Germline V CDR1 and CDR2: LGHNT, FRNRAP. The CDR3 here is CASAAQGGNEKLFF. CDR3 coding DNA: TGTGCTAGTGCCGCACAGGGCGGGAATGAAAAACTGTTTTTT.

The chain links TRBV14 to TRBJ2-1; the match to TRBD1 covers 7 bases. The CDR3 has 15 residues. V lost 3 bases and J lost 6; bases outside the gene matches: 8. Per the germline V gene, CDR1 is SGHDN and CDR2 is FVKESK. CDR3: CASSQARDSLNEQFF. The CDR3 DNA sequence: TGTGCCAGCAGCCAGGCCCGGGACAGTCTCAATGAGCAGTTCTTC.

The V gene is TRBV2, the J gene TRBJ1-1; 12 bases are shared with TRBD1. The CDR3 sequence is 15 residues long. The ends lost 5 bases at V and 4 bases at J; junction bases unmatched: 5. Germline V CDR1 and CDR2: SNHLY, FYNNEI. CDR3 region: CASSWDRGHGTEAFF. In DNA form, the CDR3 reads TGTGCCAGCAGTTGGGACAGGGGGCATGGCACTGAAGCTTTCTTT.

The V call is TRBV2, the J call TRBJ1-1; 7 bases fit TRBD1. V shed 7 bases, J shed 6 bases, and the junction held 11 bases outside the gene matches. From germline, CDR1 is SNHLY and CDR2 FYNNEI. The CDR3 has 14 amino acids. The CDR3 sequence: CASIVDRARAEAFF. DNA for the CDR3: TGTGCCAGCATCGTCGACAGGGCGAGAGCTGAAGCTTTCTTT.

This chain links TRBV11-2 with TRBJ1-4; 7 bases are shared with TRBD1. CDR1 is SGHAT, CDR2 FQNNGV, per germline. The CDR3 consists of 14 residues. The V and J ends lost 3 bases and 7 bases, in that order; junction bases with no gene match: 5. The CDR3 protein is CASSLNRGTEKLFF. The CDR3 region has the DNA TGTGCCAGCAGCTTGAACAGGGGCACTGAAAAACTGTTTTTT.

The rearrangement links TRBV27 to TRBJ1-2, with 11 bases lining up with TRBD1. This CDR3 is built from 13 residues. Germline V lookup: CDR1 MNHEY, CDR2 SMNVEV (reference sequence). V was clipped by 6 bases and J by 11 bases; unmatched bases: 8. In DNA form, the CDR3 reads TGTGCCAGCAGCGCCGGGACAGGGGGGGAGTACACCTTC. It is translated as CASSAGTGGEYTF.

This clone turned up a few times. This chain connects TRBV7-2 to TRBJ2-7; D is possibly TRBD1 (6 bases). CDR1 and CDR2 from the germline V gene are SGHTA and FQGNSA. V was pared by 1 base and J by 0 bases, with 13 bases between. The CDR3 is made up of 16 amino acids. In DNA, the CDR3 is TGTGCCAGCAGCTTAGGGGGGCATGGGTTCTCCTACGAGCAGTACTTC. This sequence encodes CASSLGGHGFSYEQYF.

This clone was counted once. The genes are TRBV7-2 and TRBJ2-5; unclear D gene. Germline V CDR1 and CDR2: SGHTA, FQGNSA. V lost 1 base and J 3 bases, leaving 6 bases between the germline ends. There are 13 residues in the CDR3. CDR3 region: CASSLVAKETQYF. CDR3 DNA sequence: TGTGCCAGCAGCTTAGTGGCCAAAGAGACCCAGTACTTC.

The V call is TRBV7-9, the J call TRBJ2-1; 9 nucleotides line up with TRBD2. J was trimmed by 7 bases and V by 5 bases; bases with no gene match: 12. This CDR3 is built from 16 residues. Germline V CDR1 and CDR2: SEHNR, FQNEAQ (reference sequence). In DNA, the CDR3 is TGTGCCAGCAGCGTAAGGCGGGGGGGGACCACGAATGAGCAGTTCTTC. This codes for CASSVRRGGTTNEQFF.

The J gene is TRBJ1-3, the V gene TRBV6-1; the D gene is possibly TRBD1 (5 bases). Germline V gene lookup returns CDR1 MNHNS and CDR2 SASEGT. V lost 6 bases, J lost 2 bases, and 14 bases lay in between. The CDR3 has 15 residues. CDR3 coding DNA: TGTGCCAGCAGGGCGATGGGGCGCGCTGGAAACACCATATATTTT. This sequence encodes CASRAMGRAGNTIYF.

V is TRBV5-4 and J is TRBJ1-4, with a weak D call TRBD1 (5 bases). CDR1 and CDR2 from the germline V gene are SGHNT and YYREEE (reference sequence). Trimming removed 4 bases from V and 6 bases from J, with 16 bases in between. The CDR3 runs 15 residues. Here the CDR3 reads CASSRQGKSDEKLFF. Here the CDR3 DNA reads TGTGCCAGCAGCCGTCAGGGCAAAAGTGATGAAAAACTGTTTTTT.

The rearrangement joins TRBV18 to TRBJ1-6, with TRBD1 identical over 8 bases. This CDR3 has 14 amino acids. Germline CDR1 is KGHSH and CDR2 is LQKENI. V gave up 4 bases and J gave up 9 bases; unmatched junction bases: 5. CDR3 in amino acids: CASSLGQGVSPLHF. CDR3 sequence (DNA): TGTGCCAGCTCACTAGGACAGGGTGTTTCACCCCTCCACTTT.

This chain's CDR3 is CATSRRQGWETQYF. In DNA, the CDR3 is TGTGCCACCAGCAGGAGACAGGGCTGGGAGACCCAGTACTTC. The rearrangement joins TRBV15 to TRBJ2-5; 7 positions agree with TRBD1. V dropped 3 bases and J dropped 5; count of bases not matched to a gene: 6. Germline-derived CDR1 and CDR2 are LNHNV and YYDKDF (reference sequence). CDR3 length: 14 residues.

The V and J genes are TRBV19 and TRBJ1-3, with 8 bases lining up with TRBD1. The V gene end was trimmed by 5 bases and the J gene end by 0 bases; junction bases not matched to a gene: 3. In germline, CDR1 is LNHDA, CDR2 SQIVND (reference sequence). This CDR3 spans 15 amino acids. The CDR3 DNA reads TGTGCCAGTAGTTCCACAGGGGGCTCTGGAAACACCATATATTTT. Residues: CASSSTGGSGNTIYF.

DNA for the CDR3: TGCAGTGCTTCACATGCAGATACGCAGTATTTT. Its translation: CSASHADTQYF. The V gene is TRBV20-1, the J gene TRBJ2-3, with D unresolved. There are 11 residues in the CDR3. Trimming took 5 bases from V and 4 from J, leaving 7 bases between them. Per germline, CDR1 DFQATT and CDR2 SNEGSKA (reference sequence).

The chain joins TRBV5-1 to TRBJ1-2, with 7 bases lining up with TRBD1. The CDR3 totals 14 residues. From germline, CDR1 is SGHRS and CDR2 YFSETQ. After removal of 5 bases from V and 6 bases from J, the junction contained 10 bases not matched to a gene. The CDR3 reads CASRSDRAHHGYTF. CDR3 coding DNA: TGCGCCAGCAGATCCGACAGGGCACATCATGGCTACACCTTC.

This clone has more than one count but fewer than ten. The CDR3 spells CAISESQVTGQPQHF. CDR3 in DNA: TGTGCCATCAGTGAGTCTCAGGTAACCGGTCAGCCCCAGCATTTT. This chain links TRBV10-3 with TRBJ1-5, with D unresolved. Germline values: CDR1 ENHRY, CDR2 SYGVKD. This CDR3 is 15 amino acids long. The ends were cut back, 0 bases at V and 6 bases at J, with 12 bases in the middle.

The chain employs TRBV7-3 and TRBJ1-6; TRBD1 matches at 7 bases. CDR3 length equals 15 residues. Germline lookup yields CDR1 SGHTA and CDR2 FQGTGA. V shed 5 bases and J 7 bases; nucleotides not matched to a gene: 8. CDR3 region: CASSLGTEFNSPLHF. The CDR3 DNA reads TGTGCCAGCAGCCTTGGGACAGAGTTCAATTCACCCCTCCACTTT.

The V gene is TRBV6-6, the J gene TRBJ2-7, with 7 bases lining up with TRBD1. Germline V gives CDR1 MNHNY, CDR2 SVGAGI (reference sequence). The CDR3 has 12 residues. The CDR3 bases are TGTGCTACGGGACAGCGTACCTACGAGCAGTACTTC. This translates into CATGQRTYEQYF.

The V call is TRBV7-2, the J call TRBJ2-1, with 7 bases matching TRBD1. Losses at the gene ends were 3 bases for V and 5 bases for J; bases not matched to a gene: 7. The CDR3 covers 15 residues. The V gene's germline CDR1 is SGHTA and CDR2 FQGNSA. The CDR3 protein is CASSFRQGIDNEQFF. The CDR3 DNA reads TGTGCCAGCAGCTTTCGACAGGGTATCGACAATGAGCAGTTCTTC.